These T cell receptor beta chains were read from a single sample in a study of radiotherapy plus CTLA-4 blockade in lung cancer. The assay was immunoSEQ multiplex PCR, and TCRdb's table has in-frame clones only and misses some. In the table there are roughly 45,000 clones, roughly 63% of which are singletons. This specimen was peripheral blood, taken from a patient treated with radiotherapy plus ipilimumab. All receptors come from a human donor with non-small cell lung cancer who had a partial response to radiotherapy plus ipilimumab. The CDR3 runs from the conserved cysteine through the conserved F or W. D genes are given only for firm matches. Size is omitted from some rows. Given values are once, few, many or a class for expanded clones.

j_gene: TRBJ2-7; v_gene: TRBV2; d_gene: NA; abundance: NA; CDR3aa: CASSVPPRRDASYEQYF; CDR3nt: TGTGCCAGCAGTGTCCCACCACGCAGGGATGCCTCCTACGAGCAGTACTTC
j_gene: TRBJ2-7; v_gene: TRBV5-8; d_gene: TRBD2; abundance: NA; CDR3aa: CASSLAGGGRFEQYF; CDR3nt: TGTGCCAGCAGCTTGGCAGGCGGGGGGCGTTTCGAGCAGTACTTC
j_gene: TRBJ2-2; v_gene: TRBV19; d_gene: NA; abundance: few; CDR3aa: CASSTWRDSSTGELFF; CDR3nt: TGTGCCAGTAGTACTTGGAGGGACTCCAGTACCGGGGAGCTGTTTTTT
j_gene: TRBJ2-3; v_gene: TRBV5-4; d_gene: TRBD1; abundance: NA; CDR3aa: CASSPTGGDGTDTQYF; CDR3nt: TGTGCCAGCAGCCCCACAGGGGGCGATGGCACAGATACGCAGTATTTT
j_gene: TRBJ1-5; v_gene: TRBV7-8; d_gene: TRBD1; abundance: NA; CDR3aa: CASSDMGTGNQPQHF; CDR3nt: TGTGCCAGCAGCGATATGGGGACAGGGAATCAGCCCCAGCATTTT
j_gene: TRBJ2-5; v_gene: TRBV2; d_gene: NA; abundance: few; CDR3aa: CASNLGASWETQYF; CDR3nt: TGTGCCAGCAATTTAGGGGCCTCCTGGGAGACCCAGTACTTC
j_gene: TRBJ2-7; v_gene: TRBV6-5; d_gene: TRBD1; abundance: few; CDR3aa: CASRQNRDRTEQYF; CDR3nt: TGTGCCAGCAGACAGAACCGGGACAGGACTGAGCAGTACTTC
j_gene: TRBJ2-1; v_gene: TRBV7-2; d_gene: TRBD2; abundance: NA; CDR3aa: CASSLQRGGAGGEQFF; CDR3nt: TGTGCCAGCAGCTTACAGCGCGGGGGGGCCGGAGGTGAGCAGTTCTTC
j_gene: TRBJ2-7; v_gene: TRBV11-3; d_gene: TRBD2; abundance: NA; CDR3aa: CASSLLAGNIPYEQYF; CDR3nt: TGTGCCAGCAGCTTATTAGCGGGTAATATCCCCTACGAGCAGTACTTC
j_gene: TRBJ2-3; v_gene: TRBV6-1; d_gene: TRBD2; abundance: few; CDR3aa: CASSPGLAGTDTQYF; CDR3nt: TGTGCCAGCAGCCCGGGACTAGCCGGCACAGATACGCAGTATTTT
j_gene: TRBJ2-3; v_gene: TRBV19; d_gene: TRBD1; abundance: NA; CDR3aa: CASSMTGQGADTQYF; CDR3nt: TGTGCCAGTAGTATGACGGGACAGGGGGCCGATACGCAGTATTTT
j_gene: TRBJ2-3; v_gene: TRBV9; d_gene: TRBD1; abundance: NA; CDR3aa: CASSLTGVRDTQYF; CDR3nt: TGTGCCAGCAGCCTGACAGGGGTAAGAGATACGCAGTATTTT
j_gene: TRBJ2-5; v_gene: TRBV5-4; d_gene: NA; abundance: once; CDR3aa: CASSPGTHQETQYF; CDR3nt: TGTGCCAGCAGCCCCGGGACTCACCAAGAGACCCAGTACTTC
j_gene: TRBJ2-3; v_gene: TRBV9; d_gene: NA; abundance: NA; CDR3aa: CASSVVSEDTQYF; CDR3nt: TGTGCCAGCAGCGTAGTGAGTGAAGATACGCAGTATTTT
j_gene: TRBJ1-2; v_gene: TRBV27; d_gene: TRBD1; abundance: NA; CDR3aa: CASSYDRDSYGYTF; CDR3nt: TGTGCCAGCAGTTATGACAGGGATAGCTATGGCTACACCTTC
j_gene: TRBJ1-2; v_gene: TRBV19; d_gene: NA; abundance: NA; CDR3aa: CASSIQDNNYGYTF; CDR3nt: TGTGCCAGTAGTATCCAGGATAATAACTATGGCTACACCTTC
j_gene: TRBJ2-7; v_gene: TRBV5-1; d_gene: NA; abundance: NA; CDR3aa: CASSPRGGGQRYEQYF; CDR3nt: TGCGCCAGCAGCCCCCGAGGGGGGGGACAACGCTACGAGCAGTACTTC
j_gene: TRBJ2-5; v_gene: TRBV2; d_gene: TRBD1; abundance: NA; CDR3aa: CASSGQGAPPQETQYF; CDR3nt: TGTGCCAGCAGTGGACAGGGGGCGCCCCCCCAAGAGACCCAGTACTTC
j_gene: TRBJ2-3; v_gene: TRBV6-1; d_gene: TRBD2; abundance: few; CDR3aa: CASATRTRGPATQYF; CDR3nt: TGTGCCAGCGCGACGAGGACTAGGGGCCCAGCTACGCAGTATTTT
j_gene: TRBJ2-1; v_gene: TRBV13; d_gene: TRBD2; abundance: NA; CDR3aa: CASSLGGSGRAYNEQFF; CDR3nt: TGTGCCAGCAGCTTAGGCGGGAGCGGGAGGGCCTACAATGAGCAGTTCTTC
j_gene: TRBJ2-2; v_gene: TRBV5-4; d_gene: NA; abundance: many; CDR3aa: CALSTPRANTGELFF; CDR3nt: TGTGCCTTATCAACGCCCAGGGCTAACACCGGGGAGCTGTTTTTT
j_gene: TRBJ1-3; v_gene: TRBV7-7; d_gene: NA; abundance: many; CDR3aa: CASSCNEAGNTIYF; CDR3nt: TGTGCTAGCAGCTGTAACGAGGCTGGAAACACCATATATTTT